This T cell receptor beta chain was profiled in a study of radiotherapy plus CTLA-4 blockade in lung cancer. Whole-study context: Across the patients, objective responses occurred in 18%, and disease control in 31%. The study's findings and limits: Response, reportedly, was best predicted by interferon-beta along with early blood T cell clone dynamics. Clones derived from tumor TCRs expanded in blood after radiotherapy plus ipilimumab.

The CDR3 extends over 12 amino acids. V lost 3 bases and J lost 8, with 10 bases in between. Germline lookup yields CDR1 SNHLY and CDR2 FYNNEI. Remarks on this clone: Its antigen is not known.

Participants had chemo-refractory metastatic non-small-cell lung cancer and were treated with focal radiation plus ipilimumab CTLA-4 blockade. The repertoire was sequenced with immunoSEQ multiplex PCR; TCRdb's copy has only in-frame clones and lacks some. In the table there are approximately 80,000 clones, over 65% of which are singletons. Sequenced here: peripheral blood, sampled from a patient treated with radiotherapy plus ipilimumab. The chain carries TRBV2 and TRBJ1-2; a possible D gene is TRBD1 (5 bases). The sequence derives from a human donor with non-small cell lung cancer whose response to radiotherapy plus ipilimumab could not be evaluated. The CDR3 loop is CASSDGQRGYTF. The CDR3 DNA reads TGTGCCAGCAGTGATGGACAACGAGGCTACACCTTC.